The 30 T cell receptor beta chains in this list originate from one sample, sequenced in a study of human CD4 T cells and Enterobacteriaceae. Sorting took every CD4+ cell except CD45RA+CCR7+CD95- naive cells, reaching over 98% purity. The method was immunoSEQ multiplex PCR; TCRdb's version includes in-frame clones alone and lacks a portion of them. The table records 25,000 to 30,000 clones, approximately 84% of them present only once. The sample consisted of memory CD4+ T cells from blood. The receptors were sampled from a human donor in good health.

The V gene is TRBV28, the J gene TRBJ2-1; possibly TRBD1 for D (5 bases). The ends were cut back, 2 bases at V and 2 bases at J, with 10 bases in the middle. The germline gives CDR1 MDHEN, CDR2 SYDVKM. The CDR3 loop spans 15 amino acids. CDR3 bases: TGTGCCAGCAGTTTAGGTGACAGACCCTACAATGAGCAGTTCTTC. It encodes CASSLGDRPYNEQFF.

The gene calls are TRBV6-1 and TRBJ2-1; D unresolved. CDR3 length equals 12 residues. Trimming removed 4 bases at V and 8 bases at J, with 9 bases between. Germline lookup yields CDR1 MNHNS and CDR2 SASEGT. In DNA form, the CDR3 reads TGTGCCAGCAGTGTTCTAATTTATGAGCAGTTCTTC. This translates into CASSVLIYEQFF.

The rearrangement links TRBV5-4 to TRBJ1-1; D not resolved. The CDR3 is made up of 14 amino acids. Germline CDR1 is SGHNT and CDR2 is YYREEE (reference sequence). Trimming took 6 bases from V and 0 from J, leaving 12 bases between them. The CDR3 DNA reads TGTGCCAGCAAGGGAATACCCCTGAACACTGAAGCTTTCTTT. Translation gives CASKGIPLNTEAFF.

The chain has TRBV6-6 and TRBJ2-7; 10 bases match TRBD1. The germline V gene has CDR1 MNHNY and CDR2 SVGAGI (reference sequence). The CDR3 is 15 residues long. The trim removed 5 bases at V and 4 bases at J, leaving 8 bases unmatched. CDR3 bases: TGTGCCAGCAGTGCCCGGGACAGGGGTATGTACGAGCAGTACTTC. Protein: CASSARDRGMYEQYF.

The V and J genes are TRBV10-3 and TRBJ1-6; the D gene is possibly TRBD1 (6 bases). Trimming cost V 10 bases and J 8 bases, with 30 bases left between them. CDR1 is ENHRY and CDR2 is SYGVKD in the germline V gene. This CDR3 is 18 amino acids long. CDR3 sequence: CATRKFLLRDTYHSPLHF. The DNA for the CDR3 is TGTGCCACTAGGAAGTTCCTGCTCCGGGACACTTATCATTCACCCCTCCACTTT.

This sequence joins TRBV7-6 and TRBJ2-7, with 8 nucleotides matching TRBD1. This CDR3 has 15 amino acids. V shed 5 bases and J 4 bases; nucleotides not matched to a gene: 10. Germline V gives CDR1 SGHVS, CDR2 FNYEAQ. The CDR3 DNA reads as TGTGCCAGCAGCGCTTCAGGGGGCCCAGCTTACGAGCAGTACTTC. Encoded protein: CASSASGGPAYEQYF.

V usage is TRBV9 and J usage is TRBJ2-3; possibly TRBD2 for D (5 bases). The germline V gene encodes CDR1 SGDLS and CDR2 YYNGEE. This CDR3 has 13 residues. V lost 7 bases and J 4 bases, leaving 13 bases between the germline ends. CDR3 sequence reads: CASERVLADTQYF. Written as DNA, the CDR3 is TGTGCCAGCGAGAGGGTTTTAGCAGATACGCAGTATTTT.

This clone has just a few counts. This chain joins TRBV28 and TRBJ2-7; 8 positions match TRBD2. V was clipped by 1 base and J by 6 bases; unmatched bases: 2. Germline V gives CDR1 MDHEN, CDR2 SYDVKM. The CDR3 sequence is 13 residues long. The CDR3 region is CASSLSGGTEQYF. CDR3 coding DNA: TGTGCCAGCAGTTTATCGGGAGGGACCGAGCAGTACTTC.

This clone showed up just once. This chain uses TRBV29-1 with TRBJ2-1, with 9 bases aligning to TRBD2. From germline, CDR1 is SQVTM and CDR2 ANQGSEA. The CDR3 has 16 residues. The J segment lost 5 bases and the V segment lost 7 bases, leaving 15 bases of the junction unmatched. The CDR3 DNA is TGCAGCGCTTCCACCGCGGCTAGCGGGAATCACAATGAGCAGTTCTTC. It yields the protein CSASTAASGNHNEQFF.

Only a few counts were recorded for this clone. At one of its ends the junction is not consistent with the germline gene, which may arise from a read error. The chain uses TRBV5-6 and TRBJ2-3, with 9 bases aligning to TRBD1. This CDR3 is 13 amino acids long. Germline V gene lookup returns CDR1 SGHDT and CDR2 YYEEEE. The CDR3 nucleotides read TGTGCCAGCAGCCAAGACCTGGGGACAGGGTTGAATTTT. Protein sequence: CASSQDLGTGLNF.

The chain carries TRBV28 and TRBJ1-4; maybe TRBD1 (5 bases). Trimming pared 8 bases from V and 5 bases from J, leaving 12 bases between. In germline, CDR1 is MDHEN, CDR2 SYDVKM. This CDR3 is built from 13 residues. The CDR3 loop is CASLGDPNEKLFF. The CDR3 DNA sequence: TGTGCCAGCTTAGGGGACCCAAATGAAAAACTGTTTTTT.

The sample holds a few counts of this clone. V and J are TRBV6-1 and TRBJ2-4, with D possibly being TRBD1 (5 bases). The CDR3 runs to 12 residues. Trimming took off 5 bases at V and 5 bases at J, with 7 bases between the two ends. Per germline, CDR1 MNHNS and CDR2 SASEGT. Written as DNA, the CDR3 is TGTGCCAGCAGTCCCAGGGAAAACATTCAGTACTTC. Protein product: CASSPRENIQYF.

V usage is TRBV18 and J usage is TRBJ2-7; 9 bases map to TRBD1. Losses at the gene ends were 6 bases for V and 5 bases for J; bases not matched to a gene: 14. The CDR3 spans 16 residues. Germline V gene data show CDR1 as KGHSH and CDR2 as LQKENI. CDR3 amino acids: CASSGGTGQGAHEQYF. In nucleotides, the CDR3 is TGTGCCAGCTCTGGGGGAACGGGACAGGGAGCCCACGAGCAGTACTTC.

The V gene is TRBV29-1, the J gene TRBJ1-2; D not resolved. The germline gives CDR1 SQVTM, CDR2 ANQGSEA. V gave up 4 bases and J gave up 4 bases, with 10 bases separating them. The CDR3 sequence is 12 residues long. The CDR3 region has the DNA TGCAGCGTTGTGTGGGCCGGCTATGGCTACACCTTC. Amino acids: CSVVWAGYGYTF.

The chain is built from TRBV14 and TRBJ2-5, with D perhaps TRBD1 (6 bases). Germline lookup yields CDR1 SGHDN and CDR2 FVKESK. This CDR3 has 15 amino acids. With 2 bases removed from V and 1 base from J, the gap between germline ends came to 11 bases. In DNA, the CDR3 is TGTGCCAGCAGCCAAACGACAGGTCCCCAAGAGACCCAGTACTTC. It yields the protein CASSQTTGPQETQYF.

The chain has TRBV7-2 and TRBJ2-5; unclear D gene. Trimming stripped 2 bases from V and 0 bases from J, with 4 bases between. Germline CDR1 SGHTA, CDR2 FQGNSA. CDR3 size: 13 residues. DNA of the CDR3: TGTGCCAGCAGCTTAAACCACCAAGAGACCCAGTACTTC. Translated, it gives CASSLNHQETQYF.

This clone has only a few counts. The V and J genes are TRBV5-1 and TRBJ1-1, with D uncertain. Trimming took off 0 bases at V and 4 bases at J, with 7 bases between the two ends. The length of the CDR3 is 13 residues. CDR1 SGHRS and CDR2 YFSETQ come from the germline V gene. This CDR3 is CASSLGQTTEAFF. The CDR3 DNA is TGCGCCAGCAGCTTGGGGCAGACCACTGAAGCTTTCTTT. The full variable domain, rest sourced from reference TRBV5-1 and TRBJ1-1, is KAGVTQTPRYLIKTRGQQVTLSCSPISGHRSVSWYQQTPGQGLQFLFEYFSETQRNKGNFPGRFSGRQFSNSRSEMNVSTLELGDSALYLCASSLGQTTEAFFGQGTRLTVV.

V gene TRBV28 combines with J gene TRBJ1-1; possibly TRBD1 for D (5 bases). The CDR3 sequence is 12 residues long. The V end was cut by 6 bases, the J end by 10 bases, with 15 bases between. Germline CDR1 and CDR2: MDHEN and SYDVKM. This CDR3 reads CASRPARRGAFF. The CDR3 nucleotides are TGTGCCAGCAGGCCTGCCCGGAGGGGAGCTTTCTTT.

This clone has only a few counts. The CDR3 region is CASSVSPVTEAFF. Written as DNA, the CDR3 is TGTGCCAGCAGTGTATCTCCGGTCACTGAAGCTTTCTTT. This sequence joins TRBV25-1 and TRBJ1-1; D gene unclear. V lost 4 bases and J lost 4, with 10 bases in between. Germline V gene lookup returns CDR1 MGHDK and CDR2 SYGVNS. This CDR3 has 13 amino acids.

This chain joins TRBV27 and TRBJ1-1; D possibly corresponds to TRBD1 (6 bases). V was cut by 2 bases and J by 6 bases, with 10 bases left in between. This CDR3 has 13 residues. Germline assignment: CDR1 MNHEY and CDR2 SMNVEV (reference sequence). The CDR3 sequence: CASSLQGSAEAFF. Here the CDR3 DNA reads TGTGCCAGCAGTTTACAGGGGAGCGCTGAAGCTTTCTTT.

The V call is TRBV28, the J call TRBJ2-1, with 7 bases aligning to TRBD2. CDR3 size: 16 residues. The germline CDR1 and CDR2 sequences are MDHEN and SYDVKM. After removal of 4 bases from V and 6 bases from J, the junction contained 12 bases not matched to a gene. CDR3 sequence: CASSSDAGAGVNEQFF. In DNA, the CDR3 is TGTGCCAGCAGTTCTGATGCAGGTGCGGGAGTCAATGAGCAGTTCTTC.

This clone was found once. The rearrangement links TRBV30 to TRBJ2-7, with 9 bases that match TRBD2. The V segment lost 3 bases and the J segment 0 bases; nucleotides outside the gene matches: 0. CDR1 and CDR2 (germline): GTSNPN, SVGIG (reference sequence). The CDR3 is made up of 13 amino acids. CDR3 protein: CAWRTSGSYEQYF. Written as DNA, the CDR3 is TGTGCCTGGAGGACTAGCGGCTCCTACGAGCAGTACTTC.

The chain joins TRBV6-1 to TRBJ1-2; D is unresolved. V lost 3 bases, J lost 4 bases, and 9 bases lay in between. CDR3 length equals 13 residues. From germline, CDR1 is MNHNS and CDR2 SASEGT. The CDR3 is CASSEPGVYGYTF. DNA for the CDR3: TGTGCCAGCAGTGAGCCCGGGGTCTATGGCTACACCTTC.

The chain uses TRBV6-5 and TRBJ2-6, with D unresolved. This CDR3 region has 13 residues. The germline V gene encodes CDR1 MNHEY and CDR2 SVGAGI. Trimming removed 2 bases at V and 9 bases at J, with 8 bases between. In nucleotides, the CDR3 is TGTGCCAGCAGTTACCCCGGAGTCAACGTCCTGACTTTC. This translates into CASSYPGVNVLTF.

The chain has TRBV5-1 and TRBJ2-3; D not resolved. V was pared by 0 bases and J by 5 bases, with 10 bases between. The CDR3 spans 14 residues. Germline V gene lookup returns CDR1 SGHRS and CDR2 YFSETQ. The CDR3 bases are TGCGCCAGCAGCTTGGAGGGTCCCCTAGATACGCAGTATTTT. Encoded protein: CASSLEGPLDTQYF.

This chain connects TRBV6-6 to TRBJ2-1, with TRBD2 matching 7 bases. With V trimmed by 2 bases and J by 7 bases, 5 bases remained unmatched. Germline assignment: CDR1 MNHNY and CDR2 SVGAGI (reference sequence). The CDR3 totals 14 residues. DNA of the CDR3: TGTGCCAGCAGTTACGGGAGGGACTCTAATGAGCAGTTCTTC. Translation gives CASSYGRDSNEQFF.

J is TRBJ2-3 and V is TRBV9; tentatively, D is TRBD1 (5 bases). V was shortened by 1 base and J by 3 bases, with 9 bases between the two germline ends. Germline V CDR1 and CDR2: SGDLS, YYNGEE. The CDR3 covers 14 residues. The CDR3 region has the DNA TGTGCCAGCAGCGTAAGGGCAGGGACAGATACGCAGTATTTT. Translated, it gives CASSVRAGTDTQYF.

This chain links TRBV6-5 with TRBJ1-2; D is uncertain. The germline V gene encodes CDR1 MNHEY and CDR2 SVGAGI. The CDR3 is 15 residues long. V was clipped by 2 bases and J by 0 bases, with 10 bases between them. Here the CDR3 reads CASSYTLSSNYGYTF. CDR3 bases: TGTGCCAGCAGTTACACCCTCTCGTCTAACTATGGCTACACCTTC.

This clone was picked up a small number of times. The chain links TRBV10-1 to TRBJ1-1; D is undetermined. Germline CDR1 and CDR2: WNHNN and SYGVQD (reference sequence). V was trimmed by 5 bases and J by 1 base, leaving 8 bases between them. The CDR3 is 13 residues long. As DNA, the CDR3 is TGCGCCAGCAGTTCCGACAAGAACACTGAAGCTTTCTTT. It is translated as CASSSDKNTEAFF.

V is TRBV27 and J is TRBJ2-2; 7 bases fit TRBD1. V gave up 5 bases and J gave up 9 bases; unmatched junction bases: 6. This CDR3 spans 13 amino acids. Germline V gene sequence: CDR1 MNHEY, CDR2 SMNVEV (reference sequence). The CDR3 protein is CASSPTGARELFF. In nucleotides, the CDR3 is TGTGCCAGCAGTCCTACAGGGGCCCGGGAGCTGTTTTTT.